This T cell receptor beta chain was profiled in a study of T cells in Graves' hyperthyroidism and ophthalmopathy. This clonotype was recorded a few times. Germline trimming cut 10 bases from V and 3 bases from J; bases unmatched to any gene: 4. The CDR3 is 13 amino acids. The germline gives CDR1 MNHEY, CDR2 SVGEGT. What was amplified from RNA transcripts were TCR beta CDR3 regions. HTBI primers drove first-round RT-PCR of the TCR CDR3. TCRdb used MiXCR to reprocess the multiplex PCR reads, holding one entry per CDR3 protein. The table records under 800,000 distinct CDR3 sequences, around 13% of them present only once.

This receptor was taken from a woman aged 18 to 35 with Graves' hyperthyroidism. The sequenced sample consisted of blood. The chain carries TRBV6-2 or TRBV6-3 and TRBJ2-1; 9 bases align to TRBD2. CDR3 coding DNA: TGTGCCACGCGACTAGCGGTCTACAATGAGCAGTTCTTC. Residues: CATRLAVYNEQFF.